This entry lists 32 T cell receptor beta chains sequenced from one sample in a study of shared clonotypes between healthy human individuals. The method was immunoSEQ multiplex PCR; TCRdb's version includes in-frame clones alone and lacks a portion of them. The sample carries more than 600,000 clones, 92% recorded once. Naive-designated CD8 cells lacked CD45RO, were positively enriched for CCR7, and omitted terminally differentiated effector memory CD45RA+ cells. Sequenced input: naive CD8+ T cells sorted from blood. The receptors here all came from a man in his thirties or forties in good health.

This clone was detected once. V gene TRBV27 combines with J gene TRBJ1-5; 7 nucleotides agree with TRBD1. The CDR3 spans 14 residues. V was pared by 3 bases and J by 6 bases, with 5 bases of the junction left unmatched. Looked up from germline, CDR1 is MNHEY and CDR2 is SMNVEV (reference sequence). The CDR3 here is CASSLGQRAQPQHF. CDR3 in DNA: TGTGCCAGCAGTTTGGGACAGCGTGCTCAGCCCCAGCATTTT.

The rearrangement links TRBV29-1 to TRBJ2-3; TRBD1 aligns across 9 bases. Trimming cost V 5 bases and J 2 bases; bases outside gene matches: 11. Germline V CDR1 and CDR2: SQVTM, ANQGSEA. The CDR3 is 16 residues long. CDR3 amino acids: CSVWVTGGELTDTQYF. The CDR3 DNA reads TGCAGCGTTTGGGTTACAGGGGGCGAACTCACAGATACGCAGTATTTT.

The J gene is TRBJ2-7, the V gene TRBV5-1; 7 bases agree with TRBD1. This CDR3 spans 16 amino acids. J gave up 4 bases and V 2 bases, and 12 bases lay outside the gene matches. Germline V gene lookup returns CDR1 SGHRS and CDR2 YFSETQ. CDR3 in DNA: TGCGCCAGCAGCTTCCCCCCGGGACAGCCTGAATACGAGCAGTACTTC. Translating gives CASSFPPGQPEYEQYF. Full variable domain (rest looked up from reference TRBV5-1 and TRBJ2-7): KAGVTQTPRYLIKTRGQQVTLSCSPISGHRSVSWYQQTPGQGLQFLFEYFSETQRNKGNFPGRFSGRQFSNSRSEMNVSTLELGDSALYLCASSFPPGQPEYEQYFGPGTRLTVT.

The chain carries TRBV11-2 and TRBJ1-1; D is unclear. The V end was cut by 2 bases, the J end by 3 bases, with 19 bases between. The CDR3 spans 17 residues. CDR1 and CDR2 from the germline V gene are SGHAT and FQNNGV. As DNA, the CDR3 is TGTGCCAGCAGCTTATTTGCTGCAGTCGTGACGGACACTGAAGCTTTCTTT. It yields the protein CASSLFAAVVTDTEAFF.

The chain couples TRBV7-2 to TRBJ1-4; 7 positions agree with TRBD1. The CDR3 has 16 residues. Losses at the gene ends were 5 bases for V and 6 bases for J; bases not matched to a gene: 12. Per the germline V gene, CDR1 is SGHTA and CDR2 is FQGNSA. Here the CDR3 reads CASSLGVGTAHEKLFF. CDR3 sequence (DNA): TGTGCCAGCAGCCTAGGAGTCGGGACAGCACATGAAAAACTGTTTTTT. The full variable domain, rest sourced from reference TRBV7-2 and TRBJ1-4, is GAGVSQSPSNKVTEKGKDVELRCDPISGHTALYWYRQSLGQGLEFLIYFQGNSAPDKSGLPSDRFSAERTGGSVSTLTIQRTQQEDSAVYLCASSLGVGTAHEKLFFGSGTQLSVL.

The chain recombines TRBV4-1 with TRBJ2-3, with D perhaps assigned TRBD1 or TRBD2 (6 bases each). V lost 5 bases to trimming and J lost 0 bases, with 9 bases between them. Germline lookup yields CDR1 MGHRA and CDR2 YSYEKL. The length of the CDR3 is 14 residues. The CDR3 reads CASSGGGSTDTQYF. Written as DNA, the CDR3 is TGCGCCAGCAGCGGAGGGGGGAGCACAGATACGCAGTATTTT.

The chain recombines TRBV21-1 with TRBJ2-3; the table calls TRBD2, which could not be checked here. TRBV21-1 is a recognized pseudogene. The CDR3 consists of 18 residues. The CDR3 sequence is CASSPQKGRAPHRDTQYF. Here the CDR3 DNA reads TGTGCCAGCAGCCCTCAAAAGGGGAGGGCCCCTCACAGAGATACGCAGTATTTT.

The chain links TRBV5-3 to TRBJ2-3; TRBD2 matches 12 bases. TRBV5-3 has ORF status, its function being uncertain. The CDR3 is made up of 16 amino acids. The junction had 8 bases not matched to a gene; V was cut back by 3 bases and J by 6 bases. This CDR3 reads CARSSVGLAGPDTQYF. DNA for the CDR3: TGTGCCAGAAGCTCGGTAGGACTAGCGGGACCCGATACGCAGTATTTT.

J is TRBJ2-3 and V is TRBV29-1; 8 nucleotides line up with TRBD2. The CDR3 runs to 15 residues. With 3 bases clipped from V and 3 bases from J, the junction kept 8 bases outside the gene matches. The germline gives CDR1 SQVTM, CDR2 ANQGSEA. For the CDR3, the DNA is TGCAGCGTTGACTATGCGGGACTAGGGACAGATACGCAGTATTTT. Translating it yields CSVDYAGLGTDTQYF.

The chain joins TRBV4-1 to TRBJ2-1; unclear D gene. The germline V gene has CDR1 MGHRA and CDR2 YSYEKL. This CDR3 contains 15 residues. Trimming shortened V by 4 bases and J by 1 base, and 11 bases separated the two germline ends. The CDR3 DNA sequence: TGCGCCAGCAGCCCTAGGATGGGGTCCTACAATGAGCAGTTCTTC. This sequence encodes CASSPRMGSYNEQFF.

Details on this clone: The sample contains more than one DNA sequence encoding this CDR3. CDR3: CASRVLGSYNEQFF. The CDR3 nucleotides read TGTGCCAGCAGGGTTCTGGGGTCCTACAATGAGCAGTTCTTC. The chain combines TRBV27 with TRBJ2-1, with unresolved D. Germline-derived CDR1 and CDR2 are MNHEY and SMNVEV (reference sequence). The CDR3 contains 14 residues. Trimming left V 6 bases short and J 1 base short, with 10 bases between.

In regard to this clone: At the DNA level, this CDR3 is encoded by other sequences in the same sample as well. This chain links TRBV4-3 with TRBJ2-7; 7 nucleotides align to TRBD2. V shed 0 bases and J 3 bases; nucleotides not matched to a gene: 2. The CDR3 has 14 residues. Germline loops: CDR1 LGHNA, CDR2 YSLEER. The CDR3 here is CASSQDRGGYEQYF. The CDR3 DNA sequence: TGCGCCAGCAGCCAAGATCGCGGGGGCTACGAGCAGTACTTC.

This clone was seen only a few times. The chain couples TRBV10-3 to TRBJ2-7; 7 bases are a match to TRBD1. Germline trimming cut 5 bases from V and 5 bases from J; bases unmatched to any gene: 12. This CDR3 contains 15 residues. Germline-derived CDR1 and CDR2 are ENHRY and SYGVKD. CDR3 in DNA: TGTGCCATCAGTCTAGAAGAGACAGGGCAAAACGAGCAGTACTTC. This codes for CAISLEETGQNEQYF.

The chain links TRBV7-9 to TRBJ1-5; 9 bases match TRBD1. The V gene's germline CDR1 is SEHNR and CDR2 FQNEAQ (reference sequence). This CDR3 has 14 residues. Unmatched junction bases numbered 6, after V lost 5 bases and J lost 7 bases. CDR3 coding DNA: TGTGCCAGCAGCCGTGATACAGGGGGCCAGCCCCAGCATTTT. Residues: CASSRDTGGQPQHF.

In DNA form, the CDR3 reads TGTGCCAGCAGGTGGACGAGGAATCAGCCCCAGCATTTT. Translation: CASRWTRNQPQHF. The chain uses TRBV27 and TRBJ1-5; D remains unclear. This CDR3 has 13 residues. Germline loops: CDR1 MNHEY, CDR2 SMNVEV (reference sequence). Trimming took off 6 bases at V and 4 bases at J, with 10 bases between the two ends.

The chain combines TRBV28 with TRBJ2-2, with 7 bases matching TRBD1. The CDR3 covers 18 residues. Germline CDR1 reads MDHEN; CDR2 reads SYDVKM. Trimming took 0 bases from V and 3 from J; bases not matched to a gene: 10. CDR3 DNA sequence: TGTGCCAGCAGTTTATGGGTACAGGGGCCTACGGACACCGGGGAGCTGTTTTTT. It codes for CASSLWVQGPTDTGELFF.

This chain links TRBV6-6 with TRBJ2-7; tentatively, D is TRBD1 (6 bases). V lost 2 bases, J lost 0 bases, and 8 bases lay in between. Germline-derived CDR1 and CDR2 are MNHNY and SVGAGI (reference sequence). The CDR3 sequence is 14 residues long. The CDR3 coding sequence is TGTGCCAGCAGTTACCCGGACAGCTCCTACGAGCAGTACTTC. Amino acids: CASSYPDSSYEQYF.

V and J are TRBV7-8 and TRBJ2-7, with 7 bases matching TRBD1. After removal of 5 bases from V and 7 bases from J, the junction contained 8 bases not matched to a gene. The CDR3 consists of 13 residues. Per the germline V gene, CDR1 is SGHVS and CDR2 is FQNEAQ. CDR3 sequence reads: CASSARQGKEQYF. The CDR3 DNA is TGTGCCAGCAGCGCCAGACAGGGAAAAGAGCAGTACTTC.

The chain recombines TRBV6-5 with TRBJ1-5; D not resolved. CDR1 and CDR2 (germline): MNHEY, SVGAGI. Trimming took off 5 bases at V and 6 bases at J, with 17 bases between the two ends. The CDR3 runs 15 residues. CDR3 nucleotide sequence: TGTGCCAGCAGTAGCCGGGAGGGAAGCGCTCAGCCCCAGCATTTT. It translates to CASSSREGSAQPQHF.

The chain joins TRBV7-9 to TRBJ1-5; 9 nucleotides match TRBD1. Germline V gene lookup returns CDR1 SEHNR and CDR2 FQNEAQ (reference sequence). V lost 1 base and J lost 6; bases outside the gene matches: 4. The CDR3 spans 15 residues. The CDR3: CASSLVGQGAQPQHF. The CDR3 DNA follows: TGTGCCAGCAGCTTAGTGGGACAGGGTGCTCAGCCCCAGCATTTT.

J is TRBJ2-7 and V is TRBV4-1; no firm D call. V was shortened by 1 base and J by 0 bases, with 7 bases between the two germline ends. The CDR3 length is 14 residues. Germline lookup yields CDR1 MGHRA and CDR2 YSYEKL. CDR3 residues: CASSQGASSYEQYF. CDR3 nucleotide sequence: TGCGCCAGCAGCCAAGGCGCGAGCTCCTACGAGCAGTACTTC.

The V gene is TRBV28, the J gene TRBJ2-1, with TRBD1 identical over 7 bases. V dropped 11 bases and J dropped 0; count of bases not matched to a gene: 10. The CDR3 covers 15 residues. Germline V lookup: CDR1 MDHEN, CDR2 SYDVKM. In DNA, the CDR3 is TGTGCCGAAACCGAGGGGACAGACTCCTACAATGAGCAGTTCTTC. Protein sequence: CAETEGTDSYNEQFF.

The rearrangement joins TRBV7-9 to TRBJ1-2; no clear D gene. Germline V gene lookup returns CDR1 SEHNR and CDR2 FQNEAQ (reference sequence). Trimming took off 4 bases at V and 3 bases at J, with 15 bases between the two ends. The CDR3 is 15 residues long. Written as DNA, the CDR3 is TGTGCCAGCAGCTCCACAGAACGAAATTACTATGGCTACACCTTC. This codes for CASSSTERNYYGYTF.

The chain carries TRBV6-4 and TRBJ2-1, with 15 bases aligning to TRBD2. CDR1 is MRHNA and CDR2 is SNTAGT in the germline V gene. The length of the CDR3 is 19 residues. V lost 5 bases to trimming and J lost 0 bases; unmatched junction nucleotides: 8. This CDR3 is CASSPHGLAGGSSYNEQFF. The CDR3 DNA is TGTGCCAGCAGTCCTCACGGACTAGCGGGGGGGAGCTCCTACAATGAGCAGTTCTTC.

This chain links TRBV11-2 with TRBJ1-4; 12 positions match TRBD1. The CDR3 length is 16 residues. Germline CDR1 and CDR2: SGHAT and FQNNGV. The V segment lost 5 bases and the J segment 6 bases; nucleotides outside the gene matches: 7. The CDR3 DNA follows: TGTGCCAGCAGCACCCGGGACAGGGGGCTTGATGAAAAACTGTTTTTT. This sequence encodes CASSTRDRGLDEKLFF.

The rearrangement links TRBV6-1 to TRBJ1-5; D unresolved. Germline-derived CDR1 and CDR2 are MNHNS and SASEGT. V lost 2 bases, J lost 3 bases, and 8 bases lay in between. The CDR3 is 14 residues long. The CDR3 DNA reads TGTGCCAGCAGTGAATTCCGTGACAATCAGCCCCAGCATTTT. This gives the protein CASSEFRDNQPQHF.

This clone was picked up a small number of times. The gene calls are TRBV2 and TRBJ1-1; D call uncertain. The CDR3 extends over 11 amino acids. Germline CDR1 is SNHLY and CDR2 is FYNNEI. V was clipped by 10 bases and J by 5 bases, with 11 bases between them. The CDR3 DNA reads as TGTGCCACCAAGTTGGGGACTGAAGCTTTCTTT. This gives the protein CATKLGTEAFF. The variable domain in full, completed from reference TRBV2 and TRBJ1-1, reads EPEVTQTPSHQVTQMGQEVILRCVPISNHLYFYWYRQILGQKVEFLVSFYNNEISEKSEIFDDQFSVERPDGSNFTLKIRSTKLEDSAMYFCATKLGTEAFFGQGTRLTVV.

The gene calls are TRBV18 and TRBJ1-4; weak D call: TRBD1 (6 bases). CDR3 length: 18 residues. The germline gives CDR1 KGHSH, CDR2 LQKENI. Trimming left V 2 bases short and J 7 bases short, with 23 bases between. CDR3 region: CASSPVGRGENVGEKLFF. CDR3 nucleotides: TGTGCCAGCTCACCAGTCGGCAGGGGTGAAAATGTCGGTGAAAAACTGTTTTTT.

The J gene is TRBJ1-1, the V gene TRBV5-6, with 10 bases aligning to TRBD1. Germline V gene data show CDR1 as SGHDT and CDR2 as YYEEEE. This CDR3 contains 17 residues. Unmatched junction bases numbered 11, after V lost 3 bases and J lost 3 bases. In DNA, the CDR3 is TGTGCCAGCAGCTCCACCCCATTGGACAGGGGGGACACTGAAGCTTTCTTT. As protein: CASSSTPLDRGDTEAFF.

The genes are TRBV7-9 and TRBJ1-5; D ambiguous. Germline CDR1 and CDR2: SEHNR and FQNEAQ (reference sequence). CDR3 length: 12 amino acids. Trimming left V 5 bases short and J 7 bases short, with 9 bases between. CDR3 nucleotide sequence: TGTGCCAGCAGCCGAGACGGGCAGCCCCAGCATTTT. This sequence encodes CASSRDGQPQHF.

This chain links TRBV11-2 with TRBJ1-4; no clear D gene. The length of the CDR3 is 17 residues. CDR1 is SGHAT and CDR2 is FQNNGV in the germline V gene. V lost 1 base and J lost 0, with 12 bases in between. DNA of the CDR3: TGTGCCAGCAGCTTAGGGAGAGCCTCTGCAACTAATGAAAAACTGTTTTTT. Translating it yields CASSLGRASATNEKLFF. The full variable domain, completed using reference TRBV11-2 and TRBJ1-4, is EAGVAQSPRYKIIEKRQSVAFWCNPISGHATLYWYQQILGQGPKLLIQFQNNGVVDDSQLPKDRFSAERLKGVDSTLKIQPAKLEDSAVYLCASSLGRASATNEKLFFGSGTQLSVL.

The rearrangement joins TRBV5-6 to TRBJ1-2; D might be TRBD1 (5 bases). This CDR3 region has 16 residues. From germline, CDR1 is SGHDT and CDR2 YYEEEE. V was clipped by 4 bases and J by 4 bases, with 20 bases between them. The CDR3 loop reads CASSETGTTDPYGYTF. In DNA, the CDR3 is TGTGCCAGCAGCGAAACCGGGACGACGGACCCCTATGGCTACACCTTC.